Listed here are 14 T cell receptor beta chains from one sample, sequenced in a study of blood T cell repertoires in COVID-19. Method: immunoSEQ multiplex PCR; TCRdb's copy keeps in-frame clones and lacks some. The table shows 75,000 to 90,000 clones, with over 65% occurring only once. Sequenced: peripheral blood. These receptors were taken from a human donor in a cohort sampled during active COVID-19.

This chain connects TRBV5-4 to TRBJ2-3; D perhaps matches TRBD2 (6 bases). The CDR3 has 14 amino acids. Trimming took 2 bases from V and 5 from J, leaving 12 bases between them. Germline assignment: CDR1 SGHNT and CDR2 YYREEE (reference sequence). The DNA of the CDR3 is TGTGCCAGCAGCTTTTCGGAGGGCCTAGATACGCAGTATTTT. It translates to CASSFSEGLDTQYF.

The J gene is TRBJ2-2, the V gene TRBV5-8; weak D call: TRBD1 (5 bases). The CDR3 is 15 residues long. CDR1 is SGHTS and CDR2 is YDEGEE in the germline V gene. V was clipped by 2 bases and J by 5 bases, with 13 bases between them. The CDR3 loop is CASSLRLKGTGELFF. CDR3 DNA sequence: TGTGCCAGCAGCTTAAGACTGAAGGGGACCGGGGAGCTGTTTTTT.

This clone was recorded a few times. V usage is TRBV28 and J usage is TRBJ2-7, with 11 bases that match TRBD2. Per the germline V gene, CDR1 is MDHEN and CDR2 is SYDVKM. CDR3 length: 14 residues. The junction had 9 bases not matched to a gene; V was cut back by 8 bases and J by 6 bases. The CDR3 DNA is TGTGCCAGCCCCCCCACTAGCGGGAGTGCCGAGCAGTACTTC. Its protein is CASPPTSGSAEQYF.

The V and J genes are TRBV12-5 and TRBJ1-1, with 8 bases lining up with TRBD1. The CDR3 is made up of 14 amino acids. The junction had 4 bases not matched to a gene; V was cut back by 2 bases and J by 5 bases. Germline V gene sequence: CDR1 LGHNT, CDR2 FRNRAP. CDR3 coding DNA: TGTGCTAGTGGTTTGCAGGGGGCAACAACTGAAGCTTTCTTT. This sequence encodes CASGLQGATTEAFF.

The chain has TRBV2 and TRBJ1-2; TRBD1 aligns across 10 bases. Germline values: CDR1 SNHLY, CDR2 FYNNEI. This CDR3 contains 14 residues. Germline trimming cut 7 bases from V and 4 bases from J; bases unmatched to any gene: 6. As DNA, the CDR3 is TGTGCCAGCAATCGGGACAGGGGTTCCTATGGCTACACCTTC. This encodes CASNRDRGSYGYTF.

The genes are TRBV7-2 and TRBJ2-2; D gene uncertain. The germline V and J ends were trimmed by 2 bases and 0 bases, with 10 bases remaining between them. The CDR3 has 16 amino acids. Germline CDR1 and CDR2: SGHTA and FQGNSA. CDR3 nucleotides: TGTGCCAGCAGCTTAAATCCGATAGCGAACACCGGGGAGCTGTTTTTT. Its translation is CASSLNPIANTGELFF.

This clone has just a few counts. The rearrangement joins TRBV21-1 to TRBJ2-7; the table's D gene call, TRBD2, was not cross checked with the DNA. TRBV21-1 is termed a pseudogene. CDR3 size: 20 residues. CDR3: CASSKGPCPFWREGAYEQYF. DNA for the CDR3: TGTGCCAGCAGCAAAGGGCCGTGCCCCTTTTGGCGGGAGGGAGCCTACGAGCAGTACTTC.

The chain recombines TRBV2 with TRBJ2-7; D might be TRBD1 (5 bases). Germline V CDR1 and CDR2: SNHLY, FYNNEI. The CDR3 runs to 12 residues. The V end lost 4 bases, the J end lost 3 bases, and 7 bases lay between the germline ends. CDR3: CASSGRGYEQYF. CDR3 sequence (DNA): TGTGCCAGCAGTGGTAGGGGCTACGAGCAGTACTTC. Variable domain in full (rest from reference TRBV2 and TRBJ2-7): EPEVTQTPSHQVTQMGQEVILRCVPISNHLYFYWYRQILGQKVEFLVSFYNNEISEKSEIFDDQFSVERPDGSNFTLKIRSTKLEDSAMYFCASSGRGYEQYFGPGTRLTVT.

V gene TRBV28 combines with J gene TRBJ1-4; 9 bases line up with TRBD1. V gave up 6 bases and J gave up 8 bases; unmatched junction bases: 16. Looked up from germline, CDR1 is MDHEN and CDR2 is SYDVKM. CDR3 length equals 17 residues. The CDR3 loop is CASSFNNGQGLGEKLFF. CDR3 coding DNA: TGTGCCAGCAGCTTCAATAACGGACAGGGGTTAGGGGAAAAACTGTTTTTT.

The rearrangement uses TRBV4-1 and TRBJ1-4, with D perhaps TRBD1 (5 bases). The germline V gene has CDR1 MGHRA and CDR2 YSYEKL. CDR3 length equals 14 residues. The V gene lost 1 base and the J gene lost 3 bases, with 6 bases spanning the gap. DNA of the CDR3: TGCGCCAGCAGCCAAGGCAGGGCTAATGAAAAACTGTTTTTT. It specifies CASSQGRANEKLFF.

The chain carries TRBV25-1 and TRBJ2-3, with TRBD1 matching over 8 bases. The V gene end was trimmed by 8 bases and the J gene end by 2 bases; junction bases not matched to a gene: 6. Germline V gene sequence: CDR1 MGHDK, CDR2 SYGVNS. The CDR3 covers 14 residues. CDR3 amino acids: CASLPGQDTDTQYF. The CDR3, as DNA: TGTGCCAGCCTCCCGGGACAGGACACAGATACGCAGTATTTT. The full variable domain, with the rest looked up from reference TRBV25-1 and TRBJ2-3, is EADIYQTPRYLVIGTGKKITLECSQTMGHDKMYWYQQDPGMELHLIHYSYGVNSTEKGDLSSESTVSRIRTEHFPLTLESARPSHTSQYLCASLPGQDTDTQYFGPGTRLTVL.

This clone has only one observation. The CDR3 bases are TGTGCCAGCAGCGTAGGGCTAGCGGGGGGGGCGCATACGCAGTATTTT. It yields the protein CASSVGLAGGAHTQYF. This chain joins TRBV9 and TRBJ2-3, with 12 bases identical to TRBD2. CDR3 length: 16 amino acids. Per germline, CDR1 SGDLS and CDR2 YYNGEE. V was clipped by 0 bases and J by 7 bases; unmatched bases: 6.

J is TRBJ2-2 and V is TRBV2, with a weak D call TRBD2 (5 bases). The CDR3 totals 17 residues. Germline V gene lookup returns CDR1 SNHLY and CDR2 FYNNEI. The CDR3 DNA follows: TGTGCTCAAAAGCACTGGAGCGGCGGGCCCGACACCGGGGAGCTGTTTTTT. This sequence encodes CAQKHWSGGPDTGELFF. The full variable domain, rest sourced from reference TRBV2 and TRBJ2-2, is EPEVTQTPSHQVTQMGQEVILRCVPISNHLYFYWYRQILGQKVEFLVSFYNNEISEKSEIFDDQFSVERPDGSNFTLKIRSTKLEDSAMYFCAQKHWSGGPDTGELFFGEGSRLTVL.

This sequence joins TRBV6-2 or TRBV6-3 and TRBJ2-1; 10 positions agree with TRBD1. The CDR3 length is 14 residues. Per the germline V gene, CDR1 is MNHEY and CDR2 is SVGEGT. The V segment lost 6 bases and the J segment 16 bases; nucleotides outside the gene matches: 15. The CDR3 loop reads CASSPGTGVLRNFF. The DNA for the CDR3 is TGTGCCAGCAGCCCCGGGACAGGGGTGTTACGCAACTTCTTC.